The 18 T cell receptor beta chains listed next were all sequenced from one sample in a study of blood T cell repertoires in COVID-19. Clones were read by immunoSEQ multiplex PCR, and TCRdb kept only the in-frame ones, dropping some. Of a few hundred thousand clones detected, 80% to 90% appear once; the ten largest clones hold about 1.2%. The sequencing input was peripheral blood. The receptor source for this set is a woman between 50 and 59 years old with acute or convalescent COVID-19.

The chain employs TRBV4-2 and TRBJ2-3, with 13 bases lining up with TRBD2. Germline-derived CDR1 and CDR2 are LGHNA and YNFKEQ. The CDR3 length is 19 residues. V lost 1 base, J lost 4 bases, and 11 bases stayed unmatched. Here the CDR3 DNA reads TGTGCCAGCAGCCAAGTTTTAAGGGCCGGGACTAGCGGGGCAGATACGCAGTATTTT. It encodes CASSQVLRAGTSGADTQYF.

The rearrangement uses TRBV28 and TRBJ1-1, with D unclear. The CDR3 has 14 amino acids. V was shortened by 6 bases and J by 4 bases, with 15 bases between the two germline ends. CDR1 and CDR2 from the germline V gene are MDHEN and SYDVKM. CDR3 DNA: TGTGCCAGCAGCCTCCCAGGTGTCCCCACTGAAGCTTTCTTT. It yields the protein CASSLPGVPTEAFF.

The gene calls are TRBV18 and TRBJ2-3; 8 positions match TRBD2. The CDR3 length is 16 residues. CDR1 is KGHSH and CDR2 is LQKENI in the germline V gene. The V and J ends lost 0 bases and 0 bases, in that order; junction bases with no gene match: 2. CDR3 loop: CASSPPRGASTDTQYF. The DNA of the CDR3 is TGTGCCAGCTCACCACCGCGGGGGGCAAGCACAGATACGCAGTATTTT.

This clone was counted only a few times. The chain combines TRBV1 with TRBJ1-5. TRBV1 is termed a pseudogene. This CDR3 has 14 amino acids. The CDR3: CTSSLKSGNQPQHF. DNA of the CDR3: TGCACCAGCAGCCTAAAGTCGGGCAATCAGCCCCAGCATTTT.

The gene calls are TRBV6-5 and TRBJ1-5; 8 bases fit TRBD1. Germline V lookup: CDR1 MNHEY, CDR2 SVGAGI. This CDR3 is built from 15 residues. J lost 3 bases, V lost 6 bases, and 7 bases had no gene match. The CDR3 reads CASRRGQDPNQPQHF. The CDR3 bases are TGTGCCAGCAGAAGGGGACAGGACCCCAATCAGCCCCAGCATTTT.

V gene TRBV19 combines with J gene TRBJ1-1; 8 nucleotides line up with TRBD1. CDR3 size: 15 residues. Germline CDR1 reads LNHDA; CDR2 reads SQIVND (reference sequence). V was clipped by 3 bases and J by 7 bases; unmatched bases: 10. The CDR3 DNA follows: TGTGCCAGTAGTATCTTGCAGGGGGCGTTGAGTGAAGCTTTCTTT. This translates into CASSILQGALSEAFF. The complete variable domain, with remaining parts taken from reference TRBV19 and TRBJ1-1, reads DGGITQSPKYLFRKEGQNVTLSCEQNLNHDAMYWYRQDPGQGLRLIYYSQIVNDFQKGDIAEGYSVSREKKESFPLTVTSAQKNPTAFYLCASSILQGALSEAFFGQGTRLTVV.

The rearrangement links TRBV11-2 to TRBJ1-1; D is ambiguous. CDR1 and CDR2 from the germline V gene are SGHAT and FQNNGV. The V end lost 5 bases, the J end lost 7 bases, and 20 bases lay between the germline ends. The CDR3 length is 15 residues. The CDR3 DNA reads as TGTGCCAGCAGCCTAGGGCCCTTTGAGCGTGGTGAAGCTTTCTTT. It encodes CASSLGPFERGEAFF.

V and J are TRBV11-2 and TRBJ1-2; D is undetermined. The germline V and J ends were trimmed by 5 bases and 7 bases, with 11 bases remaining between them. This CDR3 has 12 residues. Germline V gene sequence: CDR1 SGHAT, CDR2 FQNNGV. The CDR3 spells CASSPIDFGYTF. The CDR3 bases are TGTGCCAGCAGCCCGATAGACTTTGGCTACACCTTC.

The chain employs TRBV20-1 and TRBJ1-2, with D possibly being TRBD1 (5 bases). V dropped 6 bases and J dropped 4 bases, with 9 bases sitting between them. Germline assignment: CDR1 DFQATT and CDR2 SNEGSKA (reference sequence). This CDR3 has 11 residues. The CDR3 nucleotides are TGCAGTGCGCCCCAGGGCTATGGCTACACCTTC. It encodes CSAPQGYGYTF.

The J gene is TRBJ2-5, the V gene TRBV2; perhaps TRBD2 as D (6 bases). This CDR3 region has 16 residues. With 3 bases removed from V and 3 bases from J, the gap between germline ends came to 17 bases. CDR1 is SNHLY, CDR2 FYNNEI, per germline. CDR3 sequence (DNA): TGTGCCAGCAGTGATTTTGGGCGGGACCACGAAGAGACCCAGTACTTC. Translated: CASSDFGRDHEETQYF.

This chain uses TRBV5-4 with TRBJ2-2; D might be TRBD2 (5 bases). Germline V gene lookup returns CDR1 SGHNT and CDR2 YYREEE (reference sequence). The V and J ends lost 4 bases and 1 base respectively, with 11 bases between them. The CDR3 length is 15 residues. CDR3 protein: CASSEGRGNTGELFF. CDR3 in DNA: TGTGCCAGCAGCGAGGGCAGAGGGAACACCGGGGAGCTGTTTTTT.

The gene calls are TRBV6-2 or TRBV6-3 and TRBJ2-5; 8 bases map to TRBD2. Per the germline V gene, CDR1 is MNHEY and CDR2 is SVGEGT. Trimming took 2 bases from V and 4 from J; bases not matched to a gene: 3. This CDR3 has 14 residues. The CDR3 DNA follows: TGTGCCAGCAGTTACGGGGCGGGGGGAGAGACCCAGTACTTC. Encoded protein: CASSYGAGGETQYF.

The chain couples TRBV18 to TRBJ2-7, with D unclear. This CDR3 contains 13 residues. CDR1 and CDR2 from the germline V gene are KGHSH and LQKENI. The V gene lost 3 bases and the J gene lost 0 bases, with 6 bases spanning the gap. CDR3 sequence: CASSPWSSYEQYF. Written as DNA, the CDR3 is TGTGCCAGCTCACCCTGGAGCTCCTACGAGCAGTACTTC.

The V gene is TRBV12-5, the J gene TRBJ1-1, with TRBD1 as a possible D gene (6 bases). The V end lost 0 bases, the J end lost 1 base, and 18 bases lay between the germline ends. This CDR3 comprises 18 residues. The V gene's germline CDR1 is LGHNT and CDR2 FRNRAP. The CDR3 here is CASGLVLTLRDTNTEAFF. CDR3 DNA sequence: TGTGCTAGTGGTTTGGTCCTAACGTTACGGGACACGAACACTGAAGCTTTCTTT.

The chain carries TRBV5-1 and TRBJ2-1, with 10 bases lining up with TRBD2. Losses at the gene ends were 7 bases for V and 3 bases for J; bases not matched to a gene: 4. The germline CDR1 and CDR2 sequences are SGHRS and YFSETQ. CDR3 size: 14 residues. The CDR3 DNA is TGCGCCAGCGCCGGGACTAGCGACTACAATGAGCAGTTCTTC. Residues: CASAGTSDYNEQFF.

The rearrangement uses TRBV29-1 and TRBJ2-3; D is ambiguous. The CDR3 has 13 amino acids. Trimming stripped 8 bases from V and 3 bases from J, with 15 bases between. Germline loops: CDR1 SQVTM, CDR2 ANQGSEA. Here the CDR3 DNA reads TGCAGCCCCTCGGGTGGCCTGACAGATACGCAGTATTTT. Its translation: CSPSGGLTDTQYF.

The chain has TRBV6-5 and TRBJ2-5; no clear D gene. There are 13 residues in the CDR3. CDR1 and CDR2 from the germline V gene are MNHEY and SVGAGI. V lost 10 bases to trimming and J lost 5 bases, with 17 bases between them. The CDR3 loop is CATSRRGLETQYF. CDR3 DNA sequence: TGTGCCACCTCTAGGCGCGGTCTCGAGACCCAGTACTTC.

The chain joins TRBV6-1 to TRBJ2-2; 8 bases match TRBD1. V gave up 2 bases and J gave up 4 bases; unmatched junction bases: 3. This CDR3 spans 15 amino acids. From germline, CDR1 is MNHNS and CDR2 SASEGT. The CDR3 region is CASSEYGTGTGELFF. The CDR3 DNA is TGTGCCAGCAGTGAATATGGGACAGGCACCGGGGAGCTGTTTTTT.